These T cell receptor beta chains were read from a single sample in a study of cytomegalovirus exposure and HLA in healthy donors. Clones were read by immunoSEQ multiplex PCR, and TCRdb kept only the in-frame ones, dropping some. The sample includes approximately 90,000 clones, approximately 82% seen only once; the top ten take roughly 2.2%. Sequenced sample: PBMCs. The receptors shown here come from a man aged 40-50 years in good health and CMV-seronegative. Each CDR3 is given with its conserved first and last residue. The D gene is left open where the match is weak. Where a row states a size, it is once, few, many or the class of an expanded clone; other rows omit it.

clone_size,d_call,cdr3_length,j_call,v_call,cdr3_nt,cdr3_aa
.,TRBD1,13,TRBJ1-1,TRBV30,TGTGCCTGGAGCCTGGACAGGGCCACTGAAGCTTTCTTT,CAWSLDRATEAFF
once,.,20,TRBJ2-1,TRBV12-2,TGTGCAAGTCGCTCCCCCTTCAGCGGGAGGGCCCGAGATAGGTACAATGAGCAGTTCTTC,CASRSPFSGRARDRYNEQFF
few,.,13,TRBJ1-1,TRBV19,TGTGCCAGTAACGCGGGGATGAACACTGAAGCTTTCTTT,CASNAGMNTEAFF
few,.,14,TRBJ1-4,TRBV30,TGTGCCTGGAGCGACGACAGGTTTTTTGAAAAACTGTTTTTT,CAWSDDRFFEKLFF
.,.,14,TRBJ2-7,TRBV19,TGTGCCAGTAGTTACTCCTCGGAGGGGAACGAGCAGTACTTC,CASSYSSEGNEQYF
once,.,15,TRBJ2-5,TRBV5-1,TGCGCCAGCAGCTTGAGGTCGGAGCTTCAAGAGACCCAGTACTTC,CASSLRSELQETQYF
few,.,14,TRBJ2-2,TRBV6-4,TGTGCCAGCTCCAGGGAGGCCTGGGGCGGGGAGCTGTTTTTT,CASSREAWGGELFF
.,TRBD2,17,TRBJ2-4,TRBV30,TGTGCCTGGAGCCCTAGCGGGGGGATCCTAGCCAAAAACATTCAGTACTTC,CAWSPSGGILAKNIQYF
.,.,15,TRBJ1-4,TRBV7-9,TGTGCCAGCAGCTTAGGCGGGGGCGTATTAGAAAAACTGTTTTTT,CASSLGGGVLEKLFF
.,.,12,TRBJ1-5,TRBV27,TGTGCCAGCAGTAAACAGGGTCAGCCCCAGCATTTT,CASSKQGQPQHF
few,TRBD1,17,TRBJ2-2,TRBV5-1,TGCGCCAGCAGCTTGGCCCTCGGGACAGGGATAGGCGGGGAGCTGTTTTTT,CASSLALGTGIGGELFF
.,.,13,TRBJ1-2,TRBV10-1,TGCGCCAGCAGTGAGTCCAGGGACTATGGCTACACCTTC,CASSESRDYGYTF
.,.,14,TRBJ1-1,TRBV6-5,TGTGCCAGCAGTTATTTTCGCGAGGGACAAGAAGCTTTCTTT,CASSYFREGQEAFF
few,TRBD2,17,TRBJ2-2,TRBV5-6,TGTGCCAGCAGCTTTGGACGGGGGGGCCGAGGGACCGGGGAGCTGTTTTTT,CASSFGRGGRGTGELFF
.,.,17,TRBJ1-5,TRBV19,TGTGCCAGTAGTATAGTGCCAGGGGCTGTTGGCAATCAGCCCCAGCATTTT,CASSIVPGAVGNQPQHF
.,.,14,TRBJ2-2,TRBV7-2,.,CASSLVQYVGELFF
.,.,14,TRBJ2-7,TRBV4-2,TGTGCCAGCACCCAAGAGTTAAGGGGTGGGGAGCAGTACTTC,CASTQELRGGEQYF
.,.,12,TRBJ1-1,TRBV15,TGTGCCACCAGCAGGGAGGACAGTGAAGCTTTCTTT,CATSREDSEAFF
once,.,14,TRBJ2-1,TRBV6-1,TGTGCCAGCATGCTCCAGGGTTTTTCGGATGAGCAGTTCTTC,CASMLQGFSDEQFF
.,TRBD1,14,TRBJ2-7,TRBV4-1,TGCGCCAGCAGCCAAGGGGACAGGGGGCCCGAGCAGTACTTC,CASSQGDRGPEQYF
.,TRBD2,16,TRBJ2-7,TRBV27,TGTGCCAGCAGCCCCTCTGAAACTAGCGGACTTTACGAGCAGTACTTC,CASSPSETSGLYEQYF
few,.,14,TRBJ1-1,TRBV9,TGTGCCAGCAGCGTAGCGCCAGAGAACACTGAAGCTTTCTTT,CASSVAPENTEAFF
.,TRBD1,15,TRBJ1-1,TRBV4-1,TGCGCCAGCAGCCCGGGGGACAGGGTGAACACTGAAGCTTTCTTT,CASSPGDRVNTEAFF
.,TRBD2,18,TRBJ2-5,TRBV7-8,TGTGCCAGCAGCTTAATTGCCTCCGGGACTACATTCAGGGAGACCCAGTACTTC,CASSLIASGTTFRETQYF
.,.,15,TRBJ2-7,TRBV11-2,TGTGCCAGCAGCACCCGACCCCAGGGGATCTACGAGCAGTACTTC,CASSTRPQGIYEQYF
once,.,13,TRBJ2-7,TRBV30,TGTGCCTGGAGCACAGGAAAAGACTACGAGCAGTACTTC,CAWSTGKDYEQYF
.,TRBD1,12,TRBJ2-7,TRBV7-8,TGTGCCAGCAGCCAGACAGGGATCGAGCAGTACTTC,CASSQTGIEQYF
once,.,16,TRBJ2-1,TRBV28,TGTGCCAGCACCCATCGAGGTGAGAGGGGGTGGAATGAGCAGTTCTTC,CASTHRGERGWNEQFF
few,.,14,TRBJ1-1,TRBV7-2,TGTGCCAGCAGCTTGCGGTGGGGGGACACTGAAGCTTTCTTT,CASSLRWGDTEAFF
.,TRBD1,15,TRBJ1-5,TRBV28,TGTGCCATCCACGACCCGGACAGGGGAAATCAGCCCCAGCATTTT,CAIHDPDRGNQPQHF
few,.,15,TRBJ1-1,TRBV29-1,TGCAGCGTTGAGCGTGGGGGGAGTGGGGGCACTGAAGCTTTCTTT,CSVERGGSGGTEAFF